The TCR beta chain described here comes from a study of intratumoral heterogeneity in liver cancer. Study-level background: In the full roughly 13-patient cohort, the median age was around 66 years and the majority of patients were male. A total of roughly 72 multiregional samples from roughly 14 HCC patients, consisting of 51 tumoral and 20 or so adjacent nontumoral regions, were included in the overall cohort. The study combined RNA-seq, DNA sequencing, TCR-seq and SNP array data from multiple regions of hepatocellular carcinoma specimens to study intratumor heterogeneity. Points the paper makes about the study in general: A relatively low patient number and under-sampled tumor-infiltrating lymphocyte representation were acknowledged by the authors as limitations.

The germline V gene sets CDR1 to SGDLS and CDR2 to YYNGEE. The CDR3 spans 16 residues, from the cysteine through the phenylalanine. The CDR3 DNA has 48 bases and is translated from base 1. V is cut by 0 bases and J by 4 bases, and the space between the germline ends is 17 bases. A remark on this clone: Its antigen has not been determined. Per-base quality was not reported, and no clone a single base away is much larger than it.

TCR beta chain CDR3 regions were sequenced from genomic DNA using the immunoSEQ assay. Rearranged VDJ segments were amplified with primers that anneal to V and J segments. The original methods were these. Clonality and richness metrics were computed with the ImmunoSeq Analyzer software. Clones with differential abundance between regions were identified with Fisher's exact test combined with a beta-binomial method for additional stringency. Imported from immuneACCESS, the table was reduced by TCRdb to in-frame sequences with V and J called. These copies leave out some clones; in studies compared against another copy, an unresolved V gene accounts for under half, and the cause of the remainder is not known. That table is the source of V, J and clone size, and D and trimming were worked out from the DNA. This sample gives around 5,400 clones in total; around two thirds of them show up just once. The top ten constitute 22% of the sample.

Every patient had early-stage hepatocellular carcinoma and went to surgical resection without receiving any prior therapy. Sampled areas lacked macroscopic evidence of necrosis or hemorrhage. TCR sequencing (ImmunoSeq) was performed on multiple regions from two patients. Frozen tissue samples from resection were taken at least 1 cm away from one another. Samples with the label N were taken from nontumoral liver tissue next to the tumor. Genomic DNA was extracted from bulk tissue using the DNeasy blood and tissue kit. The sequence was collected from a man aged 65-85 years with hepatocellular carcinoma. Specimen: tumor-adjacent normal tissue, collected before any cancer treatment. This sequence uses TRBV9 and TRBJ2-7; TRBD1 might be the D gene, on 5 matching bases. CDR3 reads: CASSVAPNQGGYEQYF. In nucleotides, the sequence is TGTGCCAGCAGCGTAGCCCCAAACCAGGGTGGTTACGAGCAGTACTTC.